A single sample is the source of the 18 T cell receptor beta chains below, sequenced in a study of T cell clusters in autoimmune cytopenias. TRB rearrangements were amplified by touch-down multiplex PCR with mixed TRB-A/B primers. TCRdb re-called the multiplex PCR reads and catalogs CDR3 proteins one per entry, DNA excluded. The sample includes a few thousand distinct CDR3 sequences. TRB amplification used roughly 250 ng of peripheral blood genomic DNA. In addition, the sample was reused for a study of T cell repertoires in aging, cancer and after chemotherapy.

The sequencing input was peripheral blood. The origin of the receptors is a human donor with an autoimmune cytopenia or autoimmune hepatitis (not recorded which).

Considering frequency, this clonotype is medium-sized (0.01 to 0.1%). This chain connects TRBV6-1 to TRBJ2-3; TCRdb designates TRBD1, a call that cannot be tested without DNA. Germline V CDR1 and CDR2: MNHNS, SASEGT. This CDR3 has 17 residues. This CDR3 is CASSDYGQGYFTDTQYF.

The genes are TRBV4-2 and TRBJ2-2; TCRdb names TRBD1, which stays unverified in the absence of DNA. Germline CDR1 LGHNA, CDR2 YNFKEQ. CDR3 size: 17 residues. The CDR3 sequence: CASSQVPGGGRTGELFF.

The chain recombines TRBV6-2 or TRBV6-3 with TRBJ1-5. Germline CDR1 and CDR2: MNHEY and SVGEGT. This CDR3 is built from 12 residues. The CDR3: CASTSWDQPQHF.

The chain carries TRBV6-1 and TRBJ2-6; TCRdb names TRBD2, which stays unverified in the absence of DNA. The CDR3 is 15 amino acids. CDR1 is MNHNS, CDR2 SASEGT, per germline. The CDR3 reads CASLGPHSGANVLTF.

Its frequency marks this clonotype as medium-sized (0.01 to 0.1%). The rearrangement uses TRBV5-6 and TRBJ2-3; TCRdb's D call, TRBD2, is unchecked because there is no DNA. Germline V lookup: CDR1 SGHDT, CDR2 YYEEEE. The CDR3 contains 12 residues. The CDR3 reads CASSRLPDTQYF.

This sequence joins TRBV6-2 or TRBV6-3 and TRBJ1-2; TCRdb picks TRBD1, but there is no DNA to check that call. Germline assignment: CDR1 MNHEY and CDR2 SVGEGT. The CDR3 loop spans 13 amino acids. This CDR3 reads CASTGIANYGYTF.

V is TRBV7-2 and J is TRBJ1-6; TCRdb reports TRBD1, a call that lacks DNA to check it against. Germline CDR1 reads SGHTA; CDR2 reads FQGNSA. The CDR3 has 16 amino acids. CDR3: CASSLERGFSNSPLHF.

This clonotype is classed as medium-sized by frequency. V gene TRBV6-6 combines with J gene TRBJ2-7. Germline assignment: CDR1 MNHNY and CDR2 SVGAGI (reference sequence). The CDR3 sequence is 13 residues long. The CDR3 here is CASSYGIGDEQYF.

Measured by frequency, this clonotype is large. The rearrangement joins TRBV19 to TRBJ1-1; TCRdb gives TRBD1 as the D gene, but with no DNA this cannot be confirmed. Germline V CDR1 and CDR2: LNHDA, SQIVND (reference sequence). This CDR3 region has 14 residues. CDR3 sequence: CASSSGTGATEAFF.

In terms of frequency, this clonotype is medium-sized (0.01 to 0.1%). This rearrangement joins TRBV6-6 to TRBJ2-1. The length of the CDR3 is 13 residues. Looked up from germline, CDR1 is MNHNY and CDR2 is SVGAGI (reference sequence). The CDR3 is CASSELRSNEQFF.

Measured by frequency, this clonotype is medium-sized (0.01 to 0.1%). The CDR3 region is CASRDRGYAWETQYF. V gene TRBV6-1 combines with J gene TRBJ2-5; with no DNA, the TCRdb D assignment of TRBD1 cannot be verified. Per the germline V gene, CDR1 is MNHNS and CDR2 is SASEGT. The CDR3 runs 15 residues.

The chain couples TRBV27 to TRBJ2-3. Germline CDR1 reads MNHEY; CDR2 reads SMNVEV (reference sequence). This CDR3 has 15 amino acids. The chain's CDR3 is CASSLSTRTEDTQYF.

Measured by frequency, this clonotype is medium-sized. This rearrangement joins TRBV7-6 to TRBJ2-3. This CDR3 is built from 14 residues. Per germline, CDR1 SGHVS and CDR2 FNYEAQ. CDR3 sequence: CASSPRSSTDTQYF.

This rearrangement joins TRBV24-1 to TRBJ2-2; TCRdb's D call, TRBD1, is unchecked because there is no DNA. The CDR3 consists of 14 residues. Germline V gene lookup returns CDR1 KGHDR and CDR2 SFDVKD. This CDR3 is CATSDDRDTGELFF.

The rearrangement links TRBV5-4 to TRBJ2-1; TCRdb selects TRBD1, and the lack of DNA leaves this call unchecked. The CDR3 is 15 residues long. CDR1 is SGHNT, CDR2 YYREEE, per germline (reference sequence). The chain's CDR3 is CASSPGQGQYNEQFF.

According to its frequency, this clonotype is medium-sized. The rearrangement uses TRBV6-5 and TRBJ2-2; as DNA is missing, the TRBD1 call by TCRdb cannot be tested. The length of the CDR3 is 16 residues. Germline V gene lookup returns CDR1 MNHEY and CDR2 SVGAGI. This CDR3 is CASSYGQDMNTGELFF.

This chain links TRBV6-5 with TRBJ1-6; the D gene TCRdb calls, TRBD1, cannot be checked with no DNA. The CDR3 is 15 amino acids. Germline CDR1 is MNHEY and CDR2 is SVGAGI. The CDR3 protein is CASSYSGQDNSPLHF.

In terms of frequency, this clonotype is medium-sized. The V call is TRBV6-5, the J call TRBJ2-5; the D call of TRBD2 rests on TCRdb alone, since no DNA is present to check it. The germline gives CDR1 MNHEY, CDR2 SVGAGI. This CDR3 is 18 amino acids long. Here the CDR3 reads CASSAKGRGTSGQETQYF.